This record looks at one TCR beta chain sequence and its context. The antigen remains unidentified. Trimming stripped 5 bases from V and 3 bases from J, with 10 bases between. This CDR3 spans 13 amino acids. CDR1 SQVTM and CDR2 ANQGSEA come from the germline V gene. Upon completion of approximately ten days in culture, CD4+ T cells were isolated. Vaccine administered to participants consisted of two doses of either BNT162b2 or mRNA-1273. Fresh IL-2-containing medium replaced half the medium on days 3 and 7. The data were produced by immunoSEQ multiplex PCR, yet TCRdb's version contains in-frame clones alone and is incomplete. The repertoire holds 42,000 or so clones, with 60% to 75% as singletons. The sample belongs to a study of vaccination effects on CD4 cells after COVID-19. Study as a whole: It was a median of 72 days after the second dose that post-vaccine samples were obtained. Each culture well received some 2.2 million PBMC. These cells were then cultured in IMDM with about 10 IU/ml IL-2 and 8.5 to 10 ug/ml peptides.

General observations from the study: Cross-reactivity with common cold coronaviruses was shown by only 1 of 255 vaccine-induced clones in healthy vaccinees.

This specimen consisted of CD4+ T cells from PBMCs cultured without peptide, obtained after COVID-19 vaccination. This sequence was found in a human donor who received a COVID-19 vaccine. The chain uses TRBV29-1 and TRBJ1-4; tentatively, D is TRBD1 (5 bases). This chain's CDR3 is CSVQSRANEKLFF. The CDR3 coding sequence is TGCAGCGTTCAGAGCAGGGCTAATGAAAAACTGTTTTTT.